This is a list of T cell receptor beta chains from one sample in a study of T cells after yellow fever vaccination. A single record per CDR3 protein comes from TCRdb applying MiXCR to the 5' RACE reads. The sample gives 95,000 to 150,000 distinct CDR3 sequences, roughly 15% of which show up once; 35% to 45% is in the top ten. This sample comprised CD8+ T cells sorted from PBMCs, obtained 5 days after the yellow fever booster vaccination. These receptors all come from a man between 18 and 35 years old who received the YFV17D yellow fever vaccine. Each CDR3 is given with its conserved first and last residue. The order of the fields is D gene, J gene, CDR3 length, clone size, V gene, CDR3 protein, CDR3 DNA. D genes are given only for firm matches. Not all rows give a size; the values are once, few, many and, for expanded clones, a class.

TRBD1 TRBJ1-2 13 many TRBV7-2 CASSFGTGFGYTF TGTGCCAGCAGCTTCGGGACAGGGTTTGGCTACACCTTC
TRBD1 TRBJ2-5 17 few TRBV7-7 CASSPTRDRGRGETQYF TGTGCTAGCAGTCCAACACGGGACAGGGGGCGCGGGGAGACCCAGTACTTC
NA TRBJ2-3 15 few TRBV19 CASSMVAGYTDTQYF TGTGCCAGTAGTATGGTGGCGGGCTACACAGATACGCAGTATTTT
NA TRBJ2-1 14 NA TRBV4-2 CASSQDPGVNEQFF TGTGCCAGCAGCCAAGACCCAGGGGTCAATGAGCAGTTCTTC
TRBD2 TRBJ2-1 16 NA TRBV7-9 CASSLLAGSSYNEQFF TGTGCCAGCAGCTTACTAGCGGGGAGCTCCTACAATGAGCAGTTCTTC
TRBD1 TRBJ2-5 17 NA TRBV2 CASTRGLLGPVGETQYF TGTGCCAGCACCAGGGGGCTGCTAGGGCCAGTTGGAGAGACCCAGTACTTC
TRBD2 TRBJ2-1 15 few TRBV7-3 CASSVTSGGAGEQFF TGTGCCAGCAGCGTGACTAGCGGGGGGGCCGGTGAGCAGTTCTTC
TRBD1 TRBJ2-4 16 few TRBV5-1 CASTPRQGRNKNIQYF TGCGCCAGCACCCCAAGACAGGGAAGGAACAAAAACATTCAGTACTTC
NA TRBJ1-2 14 few TRBV5-6 CASSLGGAWYGYTF TGTGCCAGCAGCCTGGGAGGGGCTTGGTATGGCTACACCTTC
NA TRBJ2-5 16 NA TRBV27 CASSPRALGVQETQYF TGTGCCAGCAGTCCTCGGGCCCTGGGAGTGCAAGAGACCCAGTACTTC
NA TRBJ1-2 14 few TRBV12-3/TRBV12-4 CASRPTGTGYGYTF TGTGCCAGCAGGCCCACAGGGACCGGCTATGGCTACACCTTC
TRBD1 TRBJ2-2 16 NA TRBV15 CATSRTDRVNAGELFF TGTGCCACCAGCAGAACAGACAGGGTGAACGCCGGGGAGCTGTTTTTT
NA TRBJ2-3 14 few TRBV12-3/TRBV12-4 CASSRPGKSDTQYF TGTGCCAGCAGTCGCCCCGGGAAGTCAGATACGCAGTATTTT
TRBD2 TRBJ2-3 18 many TRBV5-4 CASSLEASGARYTDTQYF TGTGCCAGCAGCTTGGAGGCTAGCGGGGCGCGTTACACAGATACGCAGTATTTT
NA TRBJ2-7 13 few TRBV11-1 CASSLGQTYEQYF TGTGCCAGCAGCTTAGGGCAGACCTACGAGCAGTACTTC
TRBD2 TRBJ2-3 20 NA TRBV5-1 CASSLGPGLAGGPRTDTQYF TGCGCCAGCAGCTTGGGGCCGGGACTAGCGGGGGGGCCCCGCACAGATACGCAGTATTTT
NA TRBJ1-2 13 NA TRBV27 CASSVKGYYGYTF TGTGCCAGCAGTGTAAAGGGGTACTATGGCTACACCTTC
NA TRBJ2-1 13 NA TRBV5-1 CASSLVWEHEQFF TGCGCCAGCAGCTTGGTGTGGGAGCATGAGCAGTTCTTC
TRBD2 TRBJ2-1 14 NA TRBV5-6 CASRISGGAHEQFF TGTGCCAGCAGAATAAGCGGGGGGGCCCATGAGCAGTTCTTC
TRBD2 TRBJ2-1 16 many TRBV7-9 CASSLGTSGGTDEQFF TGTGCCAGCAGCCTTGGGACTAGCGGGGGTACAGATGAGCAGTTCTTC
NA TRBJ2-1 10 NA TRBV20-1 CSAPMNEQFF TGCAGTGCTCCTATGAATGAGCAGTTCTTC
TRBD2 TRBJ2-3 16 NA TRBV12-3/TRBV12-4 CASSFLPGGGADTQYF TGTGCCAGCAGTTTTCTCCCTGGGGGGGGGGCAGATACGCAGTATTTT
NA TRBJ1-4 16 few TRBV7-9 CASSSRDTATNEKLFF TGTGCCAGCAGCTCTCGGGACACTGCAACTAATGAAAAACTGTTTTTT
NA TRBJ1-2 14 NA TRBV12-3/TRBV12-4 CASSWASNPLGYTF TGTGCCAGCAGTTGGGCCTCTAACCCTCTTGGCTACACCTTC
NA TRBJ2-2 12 many TRBV18 CASSPMTGELFF TGTGCCAGCTCACCGATGACCGGGGAGCTGTTTTTT
TRBD1 TRBJ2-5 18 few TRBV5-4 CASSSTTGGASAQETQYF TGTGCCAGCAGCTCGACGACAGGGGGCGCATCCGCTCAAGAGACCCAGTACTTC
TRBD2 TRBJ2-1 14 NA TRBV4-3 CASSQSGRPNEQFF TGCGCCAGCAGCCAAAGCGGGAGACCCAATGAGCAGTTCTTC
NA TRBJ2-5 18 NA TRBV11-2 CASSLGFGGGAFQETQYF TGTGCCAGCAGCTTAGGGTTTGGCGGGGGCGCATTCCAAGAGACCCAGTACTTC
NA TRBJ2-3 15 NA TRBV12-3/TRBV12-4 CASSLWGNPTDTQYF TGTGCCAGCAGTTTATGGGGTAATCCCACAGATACGCAGTATTTT
NA TRBJ2-3 19 NA TRBV3-1 CASSQEGAGTFLTTDTQYF TGTGCCAGCAGCCAAGAAGGTGCGGGGACCTTCCTCACCACAGATACGCAGTATTTT
NA TRBJ1-4 15 NA TRBV6-5 CASRPGQLSNEKLFF TGTGCCAGCAGGCCTGGACAGCTCTCTAATGAAAAACTGTTTTTT
NA TRBJ2-7 14 NA TRBV21-1 CAREGRRASYEQYF TGTGCCAGGGAGGGAAGGAGGGCCTCCTACGAGCAGTACTTC
NA TRBJ2-5 16 NA TRBV29-1 CSVEEGQAVGTETQYF TGCAGCGTTGAAGAGGGGCAGGCCGTAGGGACGGAGACCCAGTACTTC
TRBD2 TRBJ2-5 14 NA TRBV4-1 CASSQGLAEETQYF TGCGCCAGCAGCCAAGGACTAGCGGAAGAGACCCAGTACTTC
NA TRBJ1-1 13 few TRBV9 CASSVARNTEAFF TGTGCCAGCAGCGTAGCCCGGAACACTGAAGCTTTCTTT
NA TRBJ1-5 13 few TRBV7-2 CASSKESNQPQHF TGTGCCAGCAGCAAAGAGAGCAATCAGCCCCAGCATTTT
NA TRBJ2-7 14 few TRBV6-2/TRBV6-3 CASSYGDVSYEQYF TGTGCCAGCAGTTACGGGGACGTAAGCTACGAGCAGTACTTC
NA TRBJ1-1 14 NA TRBV12-3/TRBV12-4 CASSFGPGYTEAFF TGTGCCAGCAGTTTTGGACCAGGGTACACTGAAGCTTTCTTT
NA TRBJ1-1 13 few TRBV20-1 CSARSPENTEAFF TGCAGTGCTAGATCCCCGGAGAACACTGAAGCTTTCTTT
NA TRBJ1-1 15 few TRBV5-1 CASSLQTVMNTEAFF TGCGCCAGCAGCCTTCAGACAGTTATGAACACTGAAGCTTTCTTT
NA TRBJ1-1 13 few TRBV5-6 CASSYQENTEAFF TGTGCCAGCAGTTACCAGGAGAACACTGAAGCTTTCTTT
NA TRBJ2-3 13 NA TRBV5-1 CASRSQGKDTQYF TGCGCCAGCAGATCTCAGGGGAAAGATACGCAGTATTTT
NA TRBJ1-6 15 NA TRBV6-2/TRBV6-3 CASSESLGIYSPLHF TGTGCCAGCAGCGAGAGCCTTGGCATATATTCACCCCTCCACTTT
NA TRBJ2-1 17 few TRBV29-1 CSVEGGPGPKEDNEQFF TGCAGCGTTGAGGGGGGGCCGGGACCGAAAGAGGACAATGAGCAGTTCTTC
NA TRBJ2-3 13 NA TRBV11-2 CASSLEGPNTQYF TGTGCCAGCAGCTTAGAGGGTCCCAATACGCAGTATTTT
TRBD2 TRBJ2-3 19 few TRBV3-1 CASSQDLAGGPPSTDTQYF TGTGCCAGCAGCCAAGATCTGGCGGGGGGACCTCCTAGCACAGATACGCAGTATTTT
NA TRBJ1-2 15 few TRBV6-1 CASITTQRVVGGYTF TGTGCCAGCATCACCACCCAGAGGGTGGTTGGTGGCTACACCTTC
NA TRBJ1-2 16 few TRBV29-1 CSVDSPERAANYGYTF TGCAGCGTTGACAGCCCCGAACGGGCTGCTAACTATGGCTACACCTTC
NA TRBJ1-3 13 few TRBV10-3 CAADGGSGNTIYF TGTGCCGCCGACGGGGGGTCTGGAAACACCATATATTTT
NA TRBJ1-1 14 few TRBV27 CASSSGLMNTEAFF TGTGCCAGCAGTTCGGGACTTATGAACACTGAAGCTTTCTTT
NA TRBJ2-2 13 NA TRBV12-3/TRBV12-4 CAMRTKNTGELFF TGTGCCATGAGAACCAAGAACACCGGGGAGCTGTTTTTT
TRBD1 TRBJ2-3 13 NA TRBV6-5 CASSQNRGNAQYF TGTGCCAGCAGCCAGAACAGGGGCAACGCGCAGTATTTT
NA TRBJ2-2 17 NA TRBV6-4 CASSETPGQGSGELFFF NA
TRBD1 TRBJ2-1 15 few TRBV4-3 CASSRDRGSYNEQFF TGCGCCAGCAGCCGAGACAGGGGGTCTTACAATGAGCAGTTCTTC
TRBD2 TRBJ2-3 13 many TRBV4-3 CASSGGVTDTQYF TGCGCCAGTAGCGGGGGGGTCACAGATACGCAGTATTTT
TRBD1 TRBJ2-1 16 many TRBV7-8 CASSLGRGQGYNEQFF TGTGCCAGCAGCTTAGGAAGGGGGCAGGGCTACAATGAGCAGTTCTTC
NA TRBJ2-5 16 NA TRBV4-3 CASSQDSDGSGETQYF TGCGCCAGCAGCCAAGACTCTGATGGGAGCGGAGAGACCCAGTACTTC